One sample yielded the 12 T cell receptor beta chains listed below, sequenced in a study of cytomegalovirus exposure and HLA in healthy donors. PCR used 60 Vbeta primers and 13 Jbeta primers. Repertoires were generated with immunoSEQ multiplex PCR, while TCRdb's copy carries only in-frame clones and drops some. The listing records approximately 180,000 clones. The sequenced sample consisted of PBMCs. The receptors shown here come from a man aged 25-45 years in good health and CMV-seronegative.

The rearrangement links TRBV18 to TRBJ1-2; a possible D gene is TRBD1 (5 bases). The germline V gene has CDR1 KGHSH and CDR2 LQKENI. V lost 3 bases to trimming and J lost 4 bases, with 9 bases between them. The CDR3 totals 13 residues. The CDR3 nucleotides are TGTGCCAGCTCACCGGCGGGGGGCTATGGCTACACCTTC. Protein sequence: CASSPAGGYGYTF.

CDR3 sequence: CASRYGLAGEASTDTQYF. The DNA of the CDR3 is TGTGCCAGCAGATACGGACTAGCGGGGGAGGCCAGCACAGATACGCAGTATTTT. The chain is built from TRBV11-2 and TRBJ2-3; 13 bases align to TRBD2. J lost 0 bases, V lost 6 bases, and 9 bases had no gene match. CDR3 length: 18 residues. Per germline, CDR1 SGHAT and CDR2 FQNNGV. Variable domain in full (rest from reference TRBV11-2 and TRBJ2-3): EAGVAQSPRYKIIEKRQSVAFWCNPISGHATLYWYQQILGQGPKLLIQFQNNGVVDDSQLPKDRFSAERLKGVDSTLKIQPAKLEDSAVYLCASRYGLAGEASTDTQYFGPGTRLTVL.

For the CDR3, the DNA is TGTGCCAGCAGTTACGGTCCCGGCACCGGGGAGCTGTTTTTT. This gives the protein CASSYGPGTGELFF. This chain joins TRBV6-5 and TRBJ2-2; no clear D gene. The CDR3 covers 14 residues. CDR1 and CDR2 (germline): MNHEY, SVGAGI. The V end lost 2 bases, the J end lost 4 bases, and 8 bases lay between the germline ends.

The chain links TRBV5-4 to TRBJ2-7; 12 positions match TRBD2. Looked up from germline, CDR1 is SGHNT and CDR2 is YYREEE (reference sequence). This CDR3 is 15 amino acids long. V shed 4 bases and J 6 bases; nucleotides not matched to a gene: 8. DNA of the CDR3: TGTGCCAGCAGCCCCTGGACTAGCGGGGCTGGCGAGCAGTACTTC. Its protein is CASSPWTSGAGEQYF.

The V gene is TRBV7-2, the J gene TRBJ1-2; a possible D gene is TRBD1 (5 bases). The CDR3 loop spans 15 amino acids. In germline, CDR1 is SGHTA, CDR2 FQGNSA. V shed 0 bases and J shed 1 base, with 9 bases lying between them. The CDR3 loop is CASSLAGGSNYGYTF. CDR3 sequence (DNA): TGTGCCAGCAGCTTAGCGGGGGGGAGTAACTATGGCTACACCTTC.

This chain links TRBV5-4 with TRBJ1-3; 9 bases are shared with TRBD1. The germline gives CDR1 SGHNT, CDR2 YYREEE (reference sequence). The CDR3 extends over 15 amino acids. V gave up 4 bases and J gave up 6 bases; unmatched junction bases: 8. CDR3 sequence: CASSVAGTGLNTIYF. For the CDR3, the DNA is TGTGCCAGCAGCGTCGCCGGGACAGGGCTAAACACCATATATTTT.

The chain combines TRBV7-9 with TRBJ2-3, with 9 bases lining up with TRBD2. V was pared by 5 bases and J by 0 bases, with 6 bases of the junction left unmatched. Per the germline V gene, CDR1 is SEHNR and CDR2 is FQNEAQ (reference sequence). This CDR3 comprises 16 residues. CDR3 sequence (DNA): TGTGCCAGCAGCGTAGGGACTAGCACTAGCACAGATACGCAGTATTTT. Translation: CASSVGTSTSTDTQYF.

This chain connects TRBV27 to TRBJ1-1, with D tentatively TRBD1 (5 bases). The CDR3 extends over 14 amino acids. Germline V gives CDR1 MNHEY, CDR2 SMNVEV (reference sequence). Deletions cut 5 bases from V and 1 base from J, with 11 bases between. The CDR3 coding sequence is TGTGCCAGCAGTCAGCGGGGGGGGAACACTGAAGCTTTCTTT. It is translated as CASSQRGGNTEAFF.

The chain carries TRBV28 and TRBJ2-3, with D perhaps TRBD2 (5 bases). The CDR3 spans 16 residues. Per the germline V gene, CDR1 is MDHEN and CDR2 is SYDVKM. V gave up 6 bases and J gave up 0 bases, with 16 bases separating them. CDR3 DNA sequence: TGTGCCAGCAGCCCCTGGGGTAGCGCTAGCACAGATACGCAGTATTTT. Protein: CASSPWGSASTDTQYF.

The gene calls are TRBV10-3 and TRBJ2-2, with D possibly being TRBD2 (5 bases). There are 14 residues in the CDR3. CDR1 and CDR2 from the germline V gene are ENHRY and SYGVKD. Deletions cut 6 bases from V and 0 bases from J, with 8 bases between. The CDR3 spells CAISGNANTGELFF. For the CDR3, the DNA is TGTGCCATCAGCGGGAATGCGAACACCGGGGAGCTGTTTTTT.

The rearrangement joins TRBV6-5 to TRBJ2-7; no firm D call. Trimming pared 1 base from V and 4 bases from J, leaving 17 bases between. The CDR3 covers 16 residues. Germline V gives CDR1 MNHEY, CDR2 SVGAGI. The CDR3 is CASSYYAIRSPYEQYF. The CDR3 nucleotides read TGTGCCAGCAGTTACTACGCTATCCGTTCCCCTTACGAGCAGTACTTC.

The chain is built from TRBV6-5 and TRBJ1-1, with D possibly being TRBD1 (5 bases). Trimming removed 2 bases from V and 0 bases from J, with 13 bases in between. Germline V gene lookup returns CDR1 MNHEY and CDR2 SVGAGI. The CDR3 extends over 16 amino acids. The CDR3 coding sequence is TGTGCCAGCAGTTACCGTATGGGGGGGGTGAACACTGAAGCTTTCTTT. It codes for CASSYRMGGVNTEAFF.